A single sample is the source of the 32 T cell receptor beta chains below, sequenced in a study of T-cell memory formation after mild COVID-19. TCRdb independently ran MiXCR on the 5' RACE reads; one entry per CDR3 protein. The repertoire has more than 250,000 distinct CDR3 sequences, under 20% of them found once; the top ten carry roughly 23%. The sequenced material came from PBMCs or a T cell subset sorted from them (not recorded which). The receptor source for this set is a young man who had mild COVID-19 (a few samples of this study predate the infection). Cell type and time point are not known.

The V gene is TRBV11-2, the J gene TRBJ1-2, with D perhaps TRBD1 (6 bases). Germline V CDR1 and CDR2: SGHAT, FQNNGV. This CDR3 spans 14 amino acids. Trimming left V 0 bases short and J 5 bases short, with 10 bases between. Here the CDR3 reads CASSLDRGIYGYTF. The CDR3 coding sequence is TGTGCCAGCAGCTTAGACAGGGGCATATATGGCTACACCTTC.

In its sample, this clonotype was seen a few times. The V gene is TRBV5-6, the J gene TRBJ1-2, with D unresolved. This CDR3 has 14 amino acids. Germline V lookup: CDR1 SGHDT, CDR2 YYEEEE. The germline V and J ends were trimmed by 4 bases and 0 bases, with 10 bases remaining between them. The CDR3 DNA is TGTGCCAGCAGCCCTATGCAGTCTAACTATGGCTACACCTTC. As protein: CASSPMQSNYGYTF.

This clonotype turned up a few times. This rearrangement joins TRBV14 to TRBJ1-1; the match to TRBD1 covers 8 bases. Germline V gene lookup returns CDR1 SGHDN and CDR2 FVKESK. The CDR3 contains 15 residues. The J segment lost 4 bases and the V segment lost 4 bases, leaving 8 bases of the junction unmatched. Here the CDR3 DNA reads TGTGCCAGCAGCCCTAGGACAGGGATCGTCACTGAAGCTTTCTTT. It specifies CASSPRTGIVTEAFF.

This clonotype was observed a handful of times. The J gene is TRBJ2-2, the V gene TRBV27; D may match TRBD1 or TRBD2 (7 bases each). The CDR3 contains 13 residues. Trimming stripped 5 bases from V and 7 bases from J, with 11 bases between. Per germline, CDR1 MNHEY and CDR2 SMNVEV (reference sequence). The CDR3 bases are TGTGCCAGCAGTCAGGGGGGGGTCGGGGAGCTGTTTTTT. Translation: CASSQGGVGELFF.

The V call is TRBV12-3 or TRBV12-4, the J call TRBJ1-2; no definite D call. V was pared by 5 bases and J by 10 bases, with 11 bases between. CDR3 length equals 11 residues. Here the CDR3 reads CASSKGGVYTF. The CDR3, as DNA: TGTGCCAGCAGTAAGGGCGGGGTCTACACCTTC.

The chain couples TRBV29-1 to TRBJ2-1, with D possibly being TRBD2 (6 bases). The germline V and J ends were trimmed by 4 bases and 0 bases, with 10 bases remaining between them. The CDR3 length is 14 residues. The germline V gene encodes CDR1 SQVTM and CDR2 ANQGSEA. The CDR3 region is CSVVAGHSYNEQFF. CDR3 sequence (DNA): TGCAGCGTTGTGGCGGGGCACTCCTACAATGAGCAGTTCTTC.

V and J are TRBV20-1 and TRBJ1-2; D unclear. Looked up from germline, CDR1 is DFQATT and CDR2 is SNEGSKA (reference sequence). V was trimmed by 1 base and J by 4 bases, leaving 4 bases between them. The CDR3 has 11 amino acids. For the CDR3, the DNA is TGCAGTGCTAGAGCGTCCTATGGCTACACCTTC. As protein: CSARASYGYTF.

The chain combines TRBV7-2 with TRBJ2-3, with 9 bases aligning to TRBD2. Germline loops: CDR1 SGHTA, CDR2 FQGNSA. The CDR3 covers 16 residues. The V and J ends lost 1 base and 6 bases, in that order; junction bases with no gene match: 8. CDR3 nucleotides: TGTGCCAGCAGCTTAGAGCCTAGCGGGGCCGGGGATACGCAGTATTTT. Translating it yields CASSLEPSGAGDTQYF.

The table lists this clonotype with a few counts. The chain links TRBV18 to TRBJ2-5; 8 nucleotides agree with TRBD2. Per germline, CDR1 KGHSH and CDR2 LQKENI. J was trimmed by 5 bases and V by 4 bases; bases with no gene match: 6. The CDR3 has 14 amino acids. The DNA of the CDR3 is TGTGCCAGCTCACTATCCGGGACTAGGGAGACCCAGTACTTC. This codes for CASSLSGTRETQYF.

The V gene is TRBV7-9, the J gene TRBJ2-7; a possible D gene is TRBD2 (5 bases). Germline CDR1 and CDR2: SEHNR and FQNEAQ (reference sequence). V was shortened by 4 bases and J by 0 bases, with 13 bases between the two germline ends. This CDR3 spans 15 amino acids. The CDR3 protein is CASSSPSAGSYEQYF. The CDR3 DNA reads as TGTGCCAGCAGCTCCCCGTCGGCGGGCTCCTACGAGCAGTACTTC.

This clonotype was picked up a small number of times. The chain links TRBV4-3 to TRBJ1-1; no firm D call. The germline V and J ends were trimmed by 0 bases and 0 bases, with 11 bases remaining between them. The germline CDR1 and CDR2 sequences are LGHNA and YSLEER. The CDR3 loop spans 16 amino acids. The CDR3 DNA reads TGCGCCAGCAGCCAAGAATCTGCTTTCTTGAACACTGAAGCTTTCTTT. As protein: CASSQESAFLNTEAFF.

This CDR3 reads CASSQRTGVGYTF. The CDR3 DNA sequence: TGTGCCAGCAGCCAGAGGACAGGGGTCGGCTACACCTTC. This sequence joins TRBV3-1 and TRBJ1-2; 9 bases line up with TRBD1. V shed 3 bases, J shed 8 bases, and the junction held 4 bases outside the gene matches. This CDR3 comprises 13 residues. CDR1 LGHDT and CDR2 YNNKEL come from the germline V gene (reference sequence).

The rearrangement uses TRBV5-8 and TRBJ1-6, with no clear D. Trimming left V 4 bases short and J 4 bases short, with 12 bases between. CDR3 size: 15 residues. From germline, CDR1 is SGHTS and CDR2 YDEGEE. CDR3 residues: CASSPGFGYNSPLHF. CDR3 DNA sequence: TGTGCCAGCAGCCCGGGCTTCGGGTATAATTCACCCCTCCACTTT.

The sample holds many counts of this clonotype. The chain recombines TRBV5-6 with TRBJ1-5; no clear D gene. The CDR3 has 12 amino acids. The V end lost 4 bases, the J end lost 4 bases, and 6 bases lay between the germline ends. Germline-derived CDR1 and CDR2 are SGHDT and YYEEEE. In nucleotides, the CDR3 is TGTGCCAGCAGCGGCCGTAATCAGCCCCAGCATTTT. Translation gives CASSGRNQPQHF.

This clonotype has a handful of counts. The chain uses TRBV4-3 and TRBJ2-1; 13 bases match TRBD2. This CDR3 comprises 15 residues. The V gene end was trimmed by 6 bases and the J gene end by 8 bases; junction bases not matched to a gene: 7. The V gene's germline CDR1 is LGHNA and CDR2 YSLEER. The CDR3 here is CASSQTSGGPYEQFF. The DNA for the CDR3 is TGCGCCAGCAGTCAGACTAGCGGGGGGCCCTATGAGCAGTTCTTC.

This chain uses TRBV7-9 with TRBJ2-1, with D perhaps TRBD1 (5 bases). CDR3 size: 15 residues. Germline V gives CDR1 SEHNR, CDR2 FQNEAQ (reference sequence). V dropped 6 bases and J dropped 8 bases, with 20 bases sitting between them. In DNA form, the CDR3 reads TGTGCCAGCAGTTTATCCCAGGGAACCCACGATGAGCAGTTCTTC. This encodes CASSLSQGTHDEQFF.

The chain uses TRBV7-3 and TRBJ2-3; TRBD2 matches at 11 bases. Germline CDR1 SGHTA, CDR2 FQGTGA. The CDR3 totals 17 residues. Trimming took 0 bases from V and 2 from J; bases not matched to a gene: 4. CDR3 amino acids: CASSLTSGGALTDTQYF. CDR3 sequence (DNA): TGTGCCAGCAGCTTAACTAGCGGGGGGGCACTCACAGATACGCAGTATTTT. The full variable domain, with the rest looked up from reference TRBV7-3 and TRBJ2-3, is GAGVSQTPSNKVTEKGKYVELRCDPISGHTALYWYRQSLGQGPEFLIYFQGTGAADDSGLPNDRFFAVRPEGSVSTLKIQRTERGDSAVYLCASSLTSGGALTDTQYFGPGTRLTVL.

CDR3 in amino acids: CAISESSANTEAFF. CDR3 bases: TGTGCCATCAGTGAGTCATCGGCGAACACTGAAGCTTTCTTT. The V and J genes are TRBV10-3 and TRBJ1-1; D unresolved. Trimming took off 0 bases at V and 1 base at J, with 6 bases between the two ends. The CDR3 extends over 14 amino acids. The germline CDR1 and CDR2 sequences are ENHRY and SYGVKD.

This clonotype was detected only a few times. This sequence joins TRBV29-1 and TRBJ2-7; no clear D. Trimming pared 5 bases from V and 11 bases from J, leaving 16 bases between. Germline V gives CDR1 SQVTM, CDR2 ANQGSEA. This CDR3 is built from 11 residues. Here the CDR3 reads CSVKGGVDEYF. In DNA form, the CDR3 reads TGCAGCGTTAAGGGTGGGGTCGATGAGTACTTC.

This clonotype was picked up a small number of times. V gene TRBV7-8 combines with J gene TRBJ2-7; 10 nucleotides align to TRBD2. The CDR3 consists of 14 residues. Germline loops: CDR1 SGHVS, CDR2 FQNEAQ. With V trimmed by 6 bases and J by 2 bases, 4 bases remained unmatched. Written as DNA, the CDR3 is TGTGCCAGCAGTAGCGGGGGGACCGCCTACGAGCAGTACTTC. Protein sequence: CASSSGGTAYEQYF.

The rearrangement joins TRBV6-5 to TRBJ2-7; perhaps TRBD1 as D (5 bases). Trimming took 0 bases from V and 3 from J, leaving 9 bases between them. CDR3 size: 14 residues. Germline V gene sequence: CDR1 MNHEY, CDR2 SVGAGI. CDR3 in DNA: TGTGCCAGCAGTTACTCCAGCAGGGACTACGAGCAGTACTTC. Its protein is CASSYSSRDYEQYF.

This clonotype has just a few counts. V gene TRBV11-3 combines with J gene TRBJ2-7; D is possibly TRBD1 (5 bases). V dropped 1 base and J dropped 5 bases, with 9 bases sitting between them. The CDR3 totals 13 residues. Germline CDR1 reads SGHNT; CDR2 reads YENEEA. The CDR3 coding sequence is TGTGCCAGCAGCTTAGGCAGGGCCCACGAGCAGTACTTC. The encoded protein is CASSLGRAHEQYF.

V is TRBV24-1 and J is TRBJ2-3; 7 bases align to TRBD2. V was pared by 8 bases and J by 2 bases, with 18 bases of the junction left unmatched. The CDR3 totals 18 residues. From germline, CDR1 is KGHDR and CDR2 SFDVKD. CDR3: CATIGNAGRDEDTDTQYF. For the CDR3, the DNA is TGTGCCACCATAGGAAACGCGGGGAGGGATGAGGACACAGATACGCAGTATTTT.

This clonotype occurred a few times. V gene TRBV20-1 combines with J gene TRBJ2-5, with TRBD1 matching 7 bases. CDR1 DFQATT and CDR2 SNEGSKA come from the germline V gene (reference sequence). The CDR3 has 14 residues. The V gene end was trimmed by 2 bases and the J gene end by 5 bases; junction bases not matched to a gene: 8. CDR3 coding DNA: TGCAGTGCTAGAACCACAGGGGAATCGGAGACCCAGTACTTC. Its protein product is CSARTTGESETQYF.

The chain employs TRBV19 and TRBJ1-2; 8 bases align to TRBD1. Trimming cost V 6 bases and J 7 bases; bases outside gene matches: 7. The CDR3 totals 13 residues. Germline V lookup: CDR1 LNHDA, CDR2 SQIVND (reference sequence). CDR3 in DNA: TGTGCCAGTAGCCCCTCAGGGGGCAGTGGCTACACCTTC. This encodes CASSPSGGSGYTF.

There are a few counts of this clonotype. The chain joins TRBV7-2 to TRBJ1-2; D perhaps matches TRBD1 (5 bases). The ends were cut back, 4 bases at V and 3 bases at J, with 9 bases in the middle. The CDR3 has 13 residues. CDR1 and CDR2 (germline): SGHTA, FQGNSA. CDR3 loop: CASSSGIDYGYTF. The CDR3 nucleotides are TGTGCCAGCAGCTCAGGGATCGACTATGGCTACACCTTC. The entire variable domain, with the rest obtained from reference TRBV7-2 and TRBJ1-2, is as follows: GAGVSQSPSNKVTEKGKDVELRCDPISGHTALYWYRQSLGQGLEFLIYFQGNSAPDKSGLPSDRFSAERTGGSVSTLTIQRTQQEDSAVYLCASSSGIDYGYTFGSGTRLTVV.

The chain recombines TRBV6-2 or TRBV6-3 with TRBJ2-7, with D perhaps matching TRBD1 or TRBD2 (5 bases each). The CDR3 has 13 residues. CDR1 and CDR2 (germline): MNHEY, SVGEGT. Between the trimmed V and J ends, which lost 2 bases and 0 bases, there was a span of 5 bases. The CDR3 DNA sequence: TGTGCCAGCAGTTACGGGACCTCCTACGAGCAGTACGTC. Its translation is CASSYGTSYEQYV.

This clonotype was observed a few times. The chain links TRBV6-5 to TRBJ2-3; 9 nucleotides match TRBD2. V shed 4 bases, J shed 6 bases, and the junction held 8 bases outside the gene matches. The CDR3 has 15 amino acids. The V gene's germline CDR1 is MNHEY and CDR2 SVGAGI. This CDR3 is CASSSILAGRDTQYF. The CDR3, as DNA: TGTGCCAGCAGTTCGATCCTAGCGGGGCGGGATACGCAGTATTTT.

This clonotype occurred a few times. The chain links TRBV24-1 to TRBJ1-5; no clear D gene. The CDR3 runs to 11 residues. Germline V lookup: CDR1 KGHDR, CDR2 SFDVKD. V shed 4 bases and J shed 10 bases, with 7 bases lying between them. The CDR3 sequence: CATSEGGPQHF. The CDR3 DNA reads TGTGCCACCAGTGAGGGCGGACCCCAGCATTTT.

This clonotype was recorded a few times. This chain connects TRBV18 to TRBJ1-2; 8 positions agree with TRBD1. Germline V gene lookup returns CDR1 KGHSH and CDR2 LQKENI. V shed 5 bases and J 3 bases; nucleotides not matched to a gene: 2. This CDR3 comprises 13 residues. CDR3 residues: CASSKDRDYGYTF. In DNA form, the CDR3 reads TGTGCCAGCTCAAAGGACAGGGACTATGGCTACACCTTC. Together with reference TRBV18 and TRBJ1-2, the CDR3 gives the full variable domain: NAGVMQNPRHLVRRRGQEARLRCSPMKGHSHVYWYRQLPEEGLKFMVYLQKENIIDESGMPKERFSAEFPKEGPSILRIQQVVRGDSAAYFCASSKDRDYGYTFGSGTRLTVV.

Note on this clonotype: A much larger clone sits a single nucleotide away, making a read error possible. CDR3 sequence: CASSLIQDTEAFF. In DNA form, the CDR3 reads TGCGCCAGCAGCTTGATACAGGACACTGAAGCTTTCTTT. V and J are TRBV5-1 and TRBJ1-1; D is possibly TRBD1 (5 bases). The CDR3 extends over 13 amino acids. Trimming removed 1 base at V and 3 bases at J, with 7 bases between. CDR1 is SGHRS and CDR2 is YFSETQ in the germline V gene.

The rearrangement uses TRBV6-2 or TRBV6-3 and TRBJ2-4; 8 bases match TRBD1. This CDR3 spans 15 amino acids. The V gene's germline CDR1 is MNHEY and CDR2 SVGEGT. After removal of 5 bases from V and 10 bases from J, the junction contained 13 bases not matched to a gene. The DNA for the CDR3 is TGTGCCAGCAGTCCCCGATCAGGACAGGGCGGGATTCAGTACTTC. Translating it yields CASSPRSGQGGIQYF.